This T cell receptor beta chain stems from a study of blood T cell repertoires in COVID-19. Profiling relied on immunoSEQ multiplex PCR, and the TCRdb table lists in-frame clones only, not all of them. Here the sample spans under 300,000 clones, 80% to 90% being singletons. Looked up from germline, CDR1 is MNHEY and CDR2 is SMNVEV (reference sequence). Trimming at V came to 0 bases and at J to 4 bases, leaving 4 bases not matched to a gene. This CDR3 is built from 16 residues. This clone has just a few counts. V usage is TRBV27 and J usage is TRBJ2-1; TRBD2 aligns across 9 bases. The TCR originated in a woman between 40 and 50 years old who had recovered from COVID-19. Sequenced material: peripheral blood. CDR3: CASSLSGGGAYNEQFF. CDR3 coding DNA: TGTGCCAGCAGTTTATCCGGCGGGGGGGCATACAATGAGCAGTTCTTC.